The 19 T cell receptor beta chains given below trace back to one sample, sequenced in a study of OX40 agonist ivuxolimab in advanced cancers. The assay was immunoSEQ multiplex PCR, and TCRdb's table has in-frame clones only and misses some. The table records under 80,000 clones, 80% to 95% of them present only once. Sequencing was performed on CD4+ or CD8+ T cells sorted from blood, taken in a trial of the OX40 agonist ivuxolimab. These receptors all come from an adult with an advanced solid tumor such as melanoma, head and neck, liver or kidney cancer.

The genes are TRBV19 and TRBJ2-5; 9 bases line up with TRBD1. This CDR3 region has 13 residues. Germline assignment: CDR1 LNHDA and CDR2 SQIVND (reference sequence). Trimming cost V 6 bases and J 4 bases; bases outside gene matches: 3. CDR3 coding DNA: TGTGCCAGTAGCGAACAGGGGGCAGAGACCCAGTACTTC. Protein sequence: CASSEQGAETQYF.

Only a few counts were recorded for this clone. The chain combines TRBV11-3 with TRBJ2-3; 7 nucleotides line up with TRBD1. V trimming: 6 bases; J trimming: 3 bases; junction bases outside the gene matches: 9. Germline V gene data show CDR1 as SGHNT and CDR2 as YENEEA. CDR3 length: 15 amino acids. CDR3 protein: CASRAGTVGTDTQYF. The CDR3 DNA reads TGTGCCAGCAGAGCCGGGACAGTTGGTACAGATACGCAGTATTTT. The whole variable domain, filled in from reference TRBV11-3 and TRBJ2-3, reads EAGVVQSPRYKIIEKKQPVAFWCNPISGHNTLYWYLQNLGQGPELLIRYENEEAVDDSQLPKDRFSAERLKGVDSTLKIQPAELGDSAVYLCASRAGTVGTDTQYFGPGTRLTVL.

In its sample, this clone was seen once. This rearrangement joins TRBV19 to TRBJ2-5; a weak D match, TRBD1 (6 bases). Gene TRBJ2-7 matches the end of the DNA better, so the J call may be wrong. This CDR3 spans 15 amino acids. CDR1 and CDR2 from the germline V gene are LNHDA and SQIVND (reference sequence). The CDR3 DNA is TGTGCCAGTAAGTTGTCAGGGGTTGGGACCTACGAGCAGTACTTC. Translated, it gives CASKLSGVGTYEQYF.

The CDR3 coding sequence is TGTGCCATCAGCTTCCGACTAGCGGGGGTGGCAGATACGCAGTATTTT. It encodes CAISFRLAGVADTQYF. The chain has TRBV10-3 and TRBJ2-3; TRBD2 aligns across 12 bases. CDR1 and CDR2 from the germline V gene are ENHRY and SYGVKD. V was pared by 6 bases and J by 4 bases, with 8 bases of the junction left unmatched. This CDR3 has 16 residues.

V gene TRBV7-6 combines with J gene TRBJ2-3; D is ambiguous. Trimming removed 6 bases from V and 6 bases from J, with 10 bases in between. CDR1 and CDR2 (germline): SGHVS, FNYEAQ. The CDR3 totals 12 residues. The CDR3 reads CASSPYYDTQYF. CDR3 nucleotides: TGTGCCAGCAGTCCTTACTACGATACGCAGTATTTT. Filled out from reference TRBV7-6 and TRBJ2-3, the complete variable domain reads GAGVSQSPRYKVTKRGQDVALRCDPISGHVSLYWYRQALGQGPEFLTYFNYEAQQDKSGLPNDRFSAERPEGSISTLTIQRTEQRDSAMYRCASSPYYDTQYFGPGTRLTVL.

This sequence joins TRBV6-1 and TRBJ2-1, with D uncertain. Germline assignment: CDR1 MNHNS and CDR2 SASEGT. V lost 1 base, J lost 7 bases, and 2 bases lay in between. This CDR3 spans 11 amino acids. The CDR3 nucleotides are TGTGCCAGCAGTGAAGGGAATGAGCAGTTCTTC. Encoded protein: CASSEGNEQFF.

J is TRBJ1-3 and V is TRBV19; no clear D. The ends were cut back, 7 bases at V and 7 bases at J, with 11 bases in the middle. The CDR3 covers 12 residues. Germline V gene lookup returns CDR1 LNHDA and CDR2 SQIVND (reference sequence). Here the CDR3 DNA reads TGTGCCAGTATCCCCTCCACTAACACCATATATTTT. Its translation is CASIPSTNTIYF.

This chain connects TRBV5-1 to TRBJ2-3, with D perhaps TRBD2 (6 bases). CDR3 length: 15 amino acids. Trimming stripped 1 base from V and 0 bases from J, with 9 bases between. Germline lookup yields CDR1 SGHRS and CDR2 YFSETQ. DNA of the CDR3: TGCGCCAGCAGCTTGACACTAGCTAGCACAGATACGCAGTATTTT. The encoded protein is CASSLTLASTDTQYF.

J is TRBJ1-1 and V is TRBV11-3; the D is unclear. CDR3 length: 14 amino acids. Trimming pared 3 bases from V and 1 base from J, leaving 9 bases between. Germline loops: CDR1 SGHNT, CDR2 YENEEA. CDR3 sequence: CASSFSGTNTEAFF. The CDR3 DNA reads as TGTGCCAGCAGCTTTTCGGGCACGAACACTGAAGCTTTCTTT.

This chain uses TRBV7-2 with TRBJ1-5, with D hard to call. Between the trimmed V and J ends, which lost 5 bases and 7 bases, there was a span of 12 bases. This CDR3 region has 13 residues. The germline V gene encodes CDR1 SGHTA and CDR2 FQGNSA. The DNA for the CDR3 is TGTGCCAGCAGCCCGACGGGTGGGCAGCCCCAGCATTTT. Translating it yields CASSPTGGQPQHF.

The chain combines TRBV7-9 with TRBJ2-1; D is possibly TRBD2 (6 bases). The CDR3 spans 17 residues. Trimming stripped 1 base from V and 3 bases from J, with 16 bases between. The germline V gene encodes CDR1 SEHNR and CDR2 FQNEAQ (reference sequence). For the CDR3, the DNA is TGTGCCAGCAGCTTAGGTCCCGGGACGGGACTCTACAATGAGCAGTTCTTC. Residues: CASSLGPGTGLYNEQFF.

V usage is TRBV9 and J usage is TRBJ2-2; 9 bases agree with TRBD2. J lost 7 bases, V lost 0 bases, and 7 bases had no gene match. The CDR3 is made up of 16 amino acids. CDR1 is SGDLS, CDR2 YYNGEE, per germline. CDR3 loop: CASSVVGGGADGELFF. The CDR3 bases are TGTGCCAGCAGCGTAGTTGGCGGGGGGGCCGACGGGGAGCTGTTTTTT.

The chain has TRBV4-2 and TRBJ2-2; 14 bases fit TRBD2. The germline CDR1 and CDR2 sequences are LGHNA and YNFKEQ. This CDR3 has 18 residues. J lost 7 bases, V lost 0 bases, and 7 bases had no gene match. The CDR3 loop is CASSQERGLAGVSGELFF. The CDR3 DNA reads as TGTGCCAGCAGCCAAGAAAGGGGACTAGCGGGAGTGAGCGGGGAGCTGTTTTTT.

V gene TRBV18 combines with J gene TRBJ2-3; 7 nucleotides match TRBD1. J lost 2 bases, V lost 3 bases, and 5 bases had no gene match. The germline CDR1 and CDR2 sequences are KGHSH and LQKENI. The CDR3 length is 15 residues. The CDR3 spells CASSPRQGFTDTQYF. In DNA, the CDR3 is TGTGCCAGCTCACCCCGACAGGGTTTCACAGATACGCAGTATTTT.

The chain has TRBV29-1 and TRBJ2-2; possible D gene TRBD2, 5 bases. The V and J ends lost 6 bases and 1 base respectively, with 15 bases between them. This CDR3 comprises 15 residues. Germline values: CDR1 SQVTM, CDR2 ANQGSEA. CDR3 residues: CSVGRTGLNTGELFF. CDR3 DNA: TGCAGCGTCGGGCGGACTGGTCTGAACACCGGGGAGCTGTTTTTT.

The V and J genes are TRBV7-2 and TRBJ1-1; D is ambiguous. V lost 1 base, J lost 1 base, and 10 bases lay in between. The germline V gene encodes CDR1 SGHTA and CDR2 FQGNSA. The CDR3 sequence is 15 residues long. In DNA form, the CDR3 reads TGTGCCAGCAGCTTAGGTGGGCGGGAGAACACTGAAGCTTTCTTT. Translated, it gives CASSLGGRENTEAFF.

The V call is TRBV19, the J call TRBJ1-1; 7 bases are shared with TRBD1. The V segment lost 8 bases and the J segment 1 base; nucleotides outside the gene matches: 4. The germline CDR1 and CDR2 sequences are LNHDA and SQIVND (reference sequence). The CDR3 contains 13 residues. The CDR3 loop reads CASYRGENTEAFF. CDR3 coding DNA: TGTGCCAGTTACAGGGGAGAGAACACTGAAGCTTTCTTT.

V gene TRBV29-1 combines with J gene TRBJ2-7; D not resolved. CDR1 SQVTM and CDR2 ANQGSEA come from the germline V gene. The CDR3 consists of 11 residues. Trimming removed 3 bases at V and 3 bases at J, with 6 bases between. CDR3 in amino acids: CSVEKSYEQYF. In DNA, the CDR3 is TGCAGCGTTGAGAAGAGCTACGAGCAGTACTTC.

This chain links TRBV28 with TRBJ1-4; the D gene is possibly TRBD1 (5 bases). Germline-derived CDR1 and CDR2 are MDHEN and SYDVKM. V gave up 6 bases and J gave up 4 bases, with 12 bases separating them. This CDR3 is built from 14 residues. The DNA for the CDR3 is TGTGCCAGCAGCGGGACGGGTTTTAATGAAAAACTGTTTTTT. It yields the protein CASSGTGFNEKLFF. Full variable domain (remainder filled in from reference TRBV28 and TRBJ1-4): DVKVTQSSRYLVKRTGEKVFLECVQDMDHENMFWYRQDPGLGLRLIYFSYDVKMKEKGDIPEGYSVSREKKERFSLILESASTNQTSMYLCASSGTGFNEKLFFGSGTQLSVL.